The source of this T cell receptor (beta chain) is a study of T cell repertoires in cytomegalovirus infection. Background on the study: Based on public TCR beta signatures, there were indications of CMV infection and of a matching HLA type. Study-level points and caveats: Cumulated frequencies of public TCR beta families served to identify carriers of CMV plus the relevant HLA. In two of eight donors, the top clonotype was HLA-C-restricted CMV-specific.

V shed 5 bases, J shed 4 bases, and the junction held 9 bases outside the gene matches. CDR1 is SGHTA and CDR2 is FQGNSA in the germline V gene. This CDR3 is built from 15 residues. As regards this clonotype: Its target is not known.

Each CDR3 protein is one row after TCRdb ran MiXCR on the reads. The sample records some 590,000 distinct CDR3 sequences, about 40% being singletons. Material: cultured PBMCs, obtained from culture after CMV antigen stimulation. The TCR sequence derives from a human donor in good health (CMV status not recorded). Some clones in this sample may be carry-over from other donors' samples. The chain has TRBV7-2 and TRBJ2-7; 9 bases line up with TRBD1. CDR3 protein: CASSMGPGQGYEQYF. CDR3 DNA: TGTGCCAGCAGCATGGGGCCGGGACAGGGATACGAGCAGTACTTC.